Following are 27 T cell receptor beta chains from one sample sequenced in a study of shared clonotypes between healthy human individuals (dated by TCRdb to 2019 to 2021). CD8 naive samples consisted of CD45RO-negative cells that were positively selected for CCR7, yielding a CD45RA+CCR7+ population without TemRA cells. The library was built by means of the immunoSEQ multiplex PCR assay. TCRdb re-hosts the immuneACCESS table, in-frame sequences only. Its copies lack some clones; in the studies checked, an unresolved V gene accounts for under half of them, and the cause for the rest is not known. The sample table records some 2 million clones; about 95% of these occur just once. The top ten hold 0.85% to 1.3% of the sample. Sequencing input: naive CD8+ T cells sorted from blood. The sample's cell subset or site label is to be understood as: CD45RA+CCR7+. The source is a man aged 18-30 years in good health.

V and J are TRBV5-1 and TRBJ1-1; D is unresolved. Germline values: CDR1 SGHRS, CDR2 YFSETQ. The CDR3 consists of 15 residues. The V and J ends lost 0 bases and 3 bases respectively, with 12 bases between them. CDR3 sequence: CASSLAGGLDTEAFF. CDR3 coding DNA: TGCGCCAGCAGCTTGGCAGGCGGTTTGGACACTGAAGCTTTCTTT.

The CDR3 DNA sequence: TGTGCCAGCAGCCACGCGGGGGGCTCCTACAATGAGCAGTTCTTC. Its translation is CASSHAGGSYNEQFF. The chain links TRBV7-2 to TRBJ2-1, with 8 bases aligning to TRBD2. Trimming at V came to 5 bases and at J to 0 bases, leaving 3 bases not matched to a gene. CDR1 is SGHTA and CDR2 is FQGNSA in the germline V gene. This CDR3 has 15 amino acids.

Regarding this clone: The sample has other DNA sequences that encode this CDR3 too. The gene calls are TRBV27 and TRBJ2-3; D gene uncertain. V was pared by 5 bases and J by 5 bases, with 5 bases between. The V gene's germline CDR1 is MNHEY and CDR2 SMNVEV (reference sequence). The CDR3 length is 11 residues. The DNA for the CDR3 is TGTGCCAGCAGTCTAGGAGATACGCAGTATTTT. Amino acids: CASSLGDTQYF.

This chain connects TRBV4-1 to TRBJ2-7, with D maybe TRBD2 (5 bases). V was pared by 4 bases and J by 3 bases, with 16 bases between. There are 15 residues in the CDR3. Germline V gene lookup returns CDR1 MGHRA and CDR2 YSYEKL. CDR3 residues: CASSRADGELYEQYF. The CDR3 DNA is TGCGCCAGCAGCCGAGCGGACGGGGAACTCTACGAGCAGTACTTC.

This clone was observed a single time. V and J are TRBV4-2 and TRBJ2-7; perhaps TRBD2 as D (6 bases). The germline gives CDR1 LGHNA, CDR2 YNFKEQ. V gave up 4 bases and J gave up 5 bases, with 12 bases separating them. The CDR3 is 13 residues long. This chain's CDR3 is CASSPLTGDEQYF. The CDR3 nucleotides are TGTGCCAGCAGCCCACTTACGGGGGACGAGCAGTACTTC.

In this sample, this clone turned up many times. The rearrangement uses TRBV7-9 and TRBJ2-1, with 10 bases lining up with TRBD2. Germline CDR1 is SEHNR and CDR2 is FQNEAQ (reference sequence). V shed 11 bases, J shed 6 bases, and the junction held 25 bases outside the gene matches. The CDR3 has 19 residues. The CDR3 DNA reads TGTGCCGGTTCCGCTCCCGGGACACGGACTAGCGGAGATCCCAATGAGCAGTTCTTC. Amino acids: CAGSAPGTRTSGDPNEQFF.

The chain has TRBV19 and TRBJ2-3, with D perhaps matching TRBD1 (5 bases). The germline V gene encodes CDR1 LNHDA and CDR2 SQIVND (reference sequence). CDR3 length equals 15 residues. V shed 6 bases and J shed 0 bases, with 13 bases lying between them. The CDR3: CASRLQVASTDTQYF. CDR3 nucleotides: TGTGCCAGTAGGCTACAGGTTGCTAGCACAGATACGCAGTATTTT.

The chain couples TRBV6-6 to TRBJ2-7; D unresolved. The germline V gene encodes CDR1 MNHNY and CDR2 SVGAGI (reference sequence). The CDR3 has 14 residues. V lost 0 bases to trimming and J lost 4 bases, with 10 bases between them. The CDR3 sequence: CASSYSRVGYEQYF. DNA of the CDR3: TGTGCCAGCAGTTACTCAAGAGTCGGATACGAGCAGTACTTC.

About this clone: Other DNA sequences in this specimen translate into the identical CDR3. The chain combines TRBV6-6 with TRBJ2-5; 7 bases fit TRBD1. Germline CDR1 is MNHNY and CDR2 is SVGAGI (reference sequence). Losses at the gene ends were 4 bases for V and 2 bases for J; bases not matched to a gene: 4. The CDR3 runs 14 residues. CDR3 DNA sequence: TGTGCCAGCAGTTTAACAGGGGTGCAAGAGACCCAGTACTTC. This codes for CASSLTGVQETQYF.

The V gene is TRBV19, the J gene TRBJ1-3; D is undetermined. The germline CDR1 and CDR2 sequences are LNHDA and SQIVND (reference sequence). The length of the CDR3 is 14 residues. Trimming shortened V by 5 bases and J by 4 bases, and 12 bases separated the two germline ends. DNA for the CDR3: TGTGCCAGTAGTGACCTGGTCCTCGGAAACACCATATATTTT. Residues: CASSDLVLGNTIYF. Full variable domain (missing parts from reference TRBV19 and TRBJ1-3): DGGITQSPKYLFRKEGQNVTLSCEQNLNHDAMYWYRQDPGQGLRLIYYSQIVNDFQKGDIAEGYSVSREKKESFPLTVTSAQKNPTAFYLCASSDLVLGNTIYFGEGSWLTVV.

This clone was seen more than once but under ten times. V gene TRBV5-1 combines with J gene TRBJ1-5; 10 bases match TRBD1. The CDR3 spans 14 residues. J gave up 5 bases and V 3 bases, and 2 bases lay outside the gene matches. Germline CDR1 is SGHRS and CDR2 is YFSETQ. In DNA, the CDR3 is TGCGCCAGCAGCTCGGACAGGGGGGATCAGCCCCAGCATTTT. It specifies CASSSDRGDQPQHF.

The chain joins TRBV19 to TRBJ2-5; a weak D match, TRBD2 (6 bases). Germline V gene data show CDR1 as LNHDA and CDR2 as SQIVND (reference sequence). V lost 5 bases and J 5 bases, leaving 12 bases between the germline ends. This CDR3 comprises 13 residues. CDR3 residues: CASSGTSTETQYF. The CDR3 DNA reads as TGTGCCAGTAGTGGCACTAGCACGGAGACCCAGTACTTC.

This clone has just a few counts. Other DNA sequences of this sample code for an identical CDR3. The CDR3 here is CASSQGYNEQFF. As DNA, the CDR3 is TGCGCCAGCAGCCAAGGCTACAATGAGCAGTTCTTC. The V call is TRBV4-3, the J call TRBJ2-1; D not certain. Per the germline V gene, CDR1 is LGHNA and CDR2 is YSLEER. Trimming pared 1 base from V and 3 bases from J, leaving 1 base between. CDR3 length equals 12 residues.

This rearrangement joins TRBV27 to TRBJ1-6, with unresolved D. The CDR3 is 15 amino acids. The germline V and J ends were trimmed by 7 bases and 6 bases, with 16 bases remaining between them. From germline, CDR1 is MNHEY and CDR2 SMNVEV (reference sequence). CDR3 protein: CASTAEGIGNSPLHF. The CDR3 DNA sequence: TGTGCCAGCACTGCCGAGGGCATTGGTAATTCACCCCTCCACTTT.

J is TRBJ2-5 and V is TRBV9; 7 bases align to TRBD2. This CDR3 has 17 residues. V shed 0 bases and J 4 bases; nucleotides not matched to a gene: 12. Germline-derived CDR1 and CDR2 are SGDLS and YYNGEE. CDR3 region: CASSVVPSGDSIETQYF. The DNA for the CDR3 is TGTGCCAGCAGCGTAGTACCTAGCGGTGATAGTATAGAGACCCAGTACTTC.

The V call is TRBV6-5, the J call TRBJ2-1; D perhaps matches TRBD1 (7 bases). The CDR3 is 12 residues long. The ends were cut back, 5 bases at V and 9 bases at J, with 11 bases in the middle. Germline V gene sequence: CDR1 MNHEY, CDR2 SVGAGI. DNA for the CDR3: TGTGCCAGCAGTCAGGGGGGCAGTGAGCAGTTCTTC. Translating it yields CASSQGGSEQFF.

Regarding this clone: Other DNA sequences within the sample encode an identical CDR3. The chain combines TRBV19 with TRBJ2-3, with 12 positions matching TRBD2. Germline CDR1 LNHDA, CDR2 SQIVND (reference sequence). The V gene end was trimmed by 6 bases and the J gene end by 1 base; junction bases not matched to a gene: 5. This CDR3 contains 16 residues. The CDR3, as DNA: TGTGCCAGTAGCCTTCGACTAGCGGGGGGCACAGATACGCAGTATTTT. Its translation: CASSLRLAGGTDTQYF. Supplemented by reference TRBV19 and TRBJ2-3, the full variable domain reads DGGITQSPKYLFRKEGQNVTLSCEQNLNHDAMYWYRQDPGQGLRLIYYSQIVNDFQKGDIAEGYSVSREKKESFPLTVTSAQKNPTAFYLCASSLRLAGGTDTQYFGPGTRLTVL.

As regards this clone: The junction and the germline gene differ at one end; a read error may be behind it. The CDR3 here is CASSQDQGGRAYGHTF. DNA for the CDR3: TGCGCCAGCAGCCAAGATCAAGGGGGCCGTGCCTATGGCCACACCTTC. The gene calls are TRBV4-3 and TRBJ1-2; 7 bases match TRBD1. The germline gives CDR1 LGHNA, CDR2 YSLEER. The CDR3 is 16 amino acids.

V gene TRBV5-1 combines with J gene TRBJ2-5; D call uncertain. Between the trimmed V and J ends, which lost 1 base and 5 bases, there was a span of 9 bases. The CDR3 runs to 13 residues. Germline V gene lookup returns CDR1 SGHRS and CDR2 YFSETQ. This chain's CDR3 is CASSLRPLETQYF. The CDR3 nucleotides are TGCGCCAGCAGCTTGAGGCCATTGGAGACCCAGTACTTC. Variable domain in full (rest from reference TRBV5-1 and TRBJ2-5): KAGVTQTPRYLIKTRGQQVTLSCSPISGHRSVSWYQQTPGQGLQFLFEYFSETQRNKGNFPGRFSGRQFSNSRSEMNVSTLELGDSALYLCASSLRPLETQYFGPGTRLLVL.

The chain is built from TRBV4-2 and TRBJ2-3; 9 nucleotides align to TRBD2. J lost 2 bases, V lost 0 bases, and 6 bases had no gene match. The CDR3 is made up of 17 amino acids. Germline lookup yields CDR1 LGHNA and CDR2 YNFKEQ. The DNA of the CDR3 is TGTGCCAGCAGCCAAGAAGGGCTAGCGGGGAACACAGATACGCAGTATTTT. Its translation is CASSQEGLAGNTDTQYF.

This chain joins TRBV27 and TRBJ2-1, with D perhaps being TRBD1 or TRBD2 (5 bases each). CDR1 MNHEY and CDR2 SMNVEV come from the germline V gene (reference sequence). The CDR3 runs to 13 residues. V lost 4 bases, J lost 10 bases, and 14 bases lay in between. The CDR3, as DNA: TGTGCCAGCAGTTACTGGGACCCCCGGGAGCAGTTCTTC. Its translation: CASSYWDPREQFF.

On this clone itself: Different DNA sequences within this sample yield the same CDR3. The chain couples TRBV7-9 to TRBJ2-1; D perhaps matches TRBD1 (6 bases). Trimming removed 1 base from V and 6 bases from J, with 10 bases in between. Germline CDR1 is SEHNR and CDR2 is FQNEAQ (reference sequence). CDR3 length: 14 residues. The chain's CDR3 is CASSLVAGVNEQFF. The CDR3 region has the DNA TGTGCCAGCAGCTTAGTGGCAGGGGTCAATGAGCAGTTCTTC.

The chain links TRBV5-6 to TRBJ2-1; perhaps TRBD2 as D (6 bases). The V and J ends lost 0 bases and 3 bases respectively, with 13 bases between them. CDR3 length: 16 residues. Germline CDR1 reads SGHDT; CDR2 reads YYEEEE. CDR3 in amino acids: CASSLAGTGGYNEQFF. The CDR3, as DNA: TGTGCCAGCAGCTTGGCCGGCACCGGGGGCTACAATGAGCAGTTCTTC.

This clone was counted between two and nine times. The chain links TRBV4-1 to TRBJ1-5; a possible D gene is TRBD1 (5 bases). V was cut by 4 bases and J by 5 bases, with 18 bases left in between. CDR3 length: 16 amino acids. CDR1 is MGHRA and CDR2 is YSYEKL in the germline V gene. This CDR3 reads CASSPLGGGEHQPQHF. In DNA form, the CDR3 reads TGCGCCAGCAGCCCCCTCGGGGGTGGGGAACATCAGCCCCAGCATTTT.

V is TRBV5-1 and J is TRBJ2-6; D is uncertain. The CDR3 sequence is 18 residues long. Germline V gene sequence: CDR1 SGHRS, CDR2 YFSETQ. V dropped 4 bases and J dropped 0 bases, with 17 bases sitting between them. CDR3 sequence reads: CASSIHTRRDSGANVLTF. CDR3 coding DNA: TGCGCCAGCAGCATCCATACCAGAAGGGACTCTGGGGCCAACGTCCTGACTTTC.

V and J are TRBV11-2 and TRBJ1-2, with D perhaps matching TRBD1 (6 bases). CDR1 is SGHAT and CDR2 is FQNNGV in the germline V gene. V was pared by 5 bases and J by 3 bases, with 19 bases between. The CDR3 has 16 residues. Here the CDR3 reads CASSQSLGGAYYGYTF. CDR3 DNA: TGTGCCAGCAGCCAATCCCTGGGGGGCGCGTACTATGGCTACACCTTC.

Remarks on this clone: Other DNA sequences in the sample encode the same CDR3. The J gene is TRBJ2-7, the V gene TRBV7-2; the D call may be TRBD1 or TRBD2 (5 bases each). The CDR3 has 13 residues. Trimming stripped 5 bases from V and 3 bases from J, with 11 bases between. Germline V lookup: CDR1 SGHTA, CDR2 FQGNSA. CDR3 sequence (DNA): TGTGCCAGCAGCGCTGGGACCGGCTACGAGCAGTACTTC. This gives the protein CASSAGTGYEQYF.